This entry describes one TCR beta chain. The sample belongs to a study of blood T cell repertoires in COVID-19. Study at large: PBMCs, B-cell-depleted T cells, or T cells provided the cDNA or gDNA that made up the material.

Sequenced by immunoSEQ multiplex PCR; TCRdb stores in-frame clones only, minus some. The sample consists of a few hundred thousand clones, approximately 92% of them appearing once. Researchers sorted participants into cohorts using their self-reported clinical history. The ends lost 4 bases at V and 4 bases at J; junction bases unmatched: 3. The germline V gene encodes CDR1 SGDLS and CDR2 YYNGEE. The CDR3 runs to 14 residues. Sequences were obtained from PBMCs or T cells enriched from blood (not recorded which). This clonotype was obtained from a man aged 25-40 years who had recovered from COVID-19. The chain links TRBV9 to TRBJ2-5; 11 nucleotides line up with TRBD2. The CDR3 region is CASSLAGGTETQYF. CDR3 nucleotides: TGTGCCAGCAGCCTAGCGGGAGGAACAGAGACCCAGTACTTC.